A single sample gave rise to the 17 T cell receptor beta chains below, sequenced in a study of T cell responses to AZD1222 COVID-19 vaccine. Sequencing used immunoSEQ multiplex PCR; TCRdb keeps in-frame clones, though not all of them. The sample contains 100,000 to 130,000 clones, about 90% of which appear only once. The source was peripheral blood, collected 28 days after the second AZD1222 dose. These receptor sequences come from an adult who received the AZD1222 COVID-19 vaccine.

The J gene is TRBJ1-5, the V gene TRBV6-5; D is perhaps TRBD1 (6 bases). This CDR3 region has 13 residues. Germline lookup yields CDR1 MNHEY and CDR2 SVGAGI. The germline V and J ends were trimmed by 6 bases and 7 bases, with 13 bases remaining between them. CDR3 DNA: TGTGCCAGCAGAAAACAGGGTGGGCAGCCCCAGCATTTT. This codes for CASRKQGGQPQHF.

The chain links TRBV7-2 to TRBJ1-1, with TRBD1 identical over 7 bases. The trim removed 6 bases at V and 10 bases at J, leaving 14 bases unmatched. Germline V gene lookup returns CDR1 SGHTA and CDR2 FQGNSA. The CDR3 length is 14 residues. The CDR3 reads CASSTGDRAGAAFF. The CDR3 DNA is TGTGCCAGCAGTACAGGGGATCGCGCTGGAGCAGCTTTCTTT.

This clone was detected once. CDR3 sequence reads: CASRRDYGYTF. As DNA, the CDR3 is TGTGCCAGCCGACGGGACTATGGCTACACCTTC. The V and J genes are TRBV6-6 and TRBJ1-2; D is undetermined. Trimming took 8 bases from V and 3 from J, leaving 7 bases between them. This CDR3 has 11 amino acids. Germline-derived CDR1 and CDR2 are MNHNY and SVGAGI (reference sequence).

This clone was seen once. V gene TRBV11-3 combines with J gene TRBJ2-1, with 11 bases aligning to TRBD1. Germline values: CDR1 SGHNT, CDR2 YENEEA. Trimming at V came to 5 bases and at J to 4 bases, leaving 4 bases not matched to a gene. This CDR3 has 15 residues. The CDR3 loop is CASSQGTGGYNEQFF. In DNA form, the CDR3 reads TGTGCCAGCAGCCAGGGGACAGGGGGATACAATGAGCAGTTCTTC. Looking up the rest from reference TRBV11-3 and TRBJ2-1 gives the full variable domain: EAGVVQSPRYKIIEKKQPVAFWCNPISGHNTLYWYLQNLGQGPELLIRYENEEAVDDSQLPKDRFSAERLKGVDSTLKIQPAELGDSAVYLCASSQGTGGYNEQFFGPGTRLTVL.

The chain is built from TRBV4-1 and TRBJ1-3; the match to TRBD1 covers 7 bases. The CDR3 loop spans 15 amino acids. Trimming took 6 bases from V and 4 from J; bases not matched to a gene: 9. Germline values: CDR1 MGHRA, CDR2 YSYEKL. For the CDR3, the DNA is TGCGCCAGCAGTCTAACGACAGGGACCGGAAACACCATATATTTT. Translation: CASSLTTGTGNTIYF.

The V call is TRBV28, the J call TRBJ2-2; 7 bases agree with TRBD2. Per the germline V gene, CDR1 is MDHEN and CDR2 is SYDVKM. This CDR3 region has 15 residues. The J segment lost 7 bases and the V segment lost 5 bases, leaving 10 bases of the junction unmatched. The CDR3 DNA sequence: TGTGCCAGCAGTCCCCCGGCGGGAGCGGTCGGGGAGCTGTTTTTT. It codes for CASSPPAGAVGELFF.

This chain joins TRBV3-1 (or the pseudogene TRBV3-2) and TRBJ2-5, with a tentative D call TRBD1 (6 bases). The V end lost 0 bases, the J end lost 5 bases, and 10 bases lay between the germline ends. This CDR3 has 14 amino acids. From germline, CDR1 is LGHDT and CDR2 YNNKEL (reference sequence). As DNA, the CDR3 is TGTGCCAGCAGCCAAGATCCGAGGGGGGAGACCCAGTACTTC. This sequence encodes CASSQDPRGETQYF.

The chain employs TRBV12-2 and TRBJ2-5. TRBV12-2 is deemed a pseudogene. The CDR3 sequence is 13 residues long. The CDR3 DNA sequence: TGTGCAAGTCGCCCTCGACGTGAAGAGACCCAGTACTTC. Translated: CASRPRREETQYF.

The V call is TRBV11-3, the J call TRBJ2-7; a weak D match, TRBD2 (6 bases). Germline CDR1 SGHNT, CDR2 YENEEA. The V gene lost 2 bases and the J gene lost 3 bases, with 14 bases spanning the gap. The CDR3 runs to 15 residues. In DNA form, the CDR3 reads TGTGCCAGCAGCTTACAAAGTGGCGGGAACTACGAGCAGTACTTC. Encoded protein: CASSLQSGGNYEQYF. Variable domain in full (rest from reference TRBV11-3 and TRBJ2-7): EAGVVQSPRYKIIEKKQPVAFWCNPISGHNTLYWYLQNLGQGPELLIRYENEEAVDDSQLPKDRFSAERLKGVDSTLKIQPAELGDSAVYLCASSLQSGGNYEQYFGPGTRLTVT.

The genes are TRBV18 and TRBJ2-1; D is unresolved. This CDR3 spans 16 amino acids. With 3 bases removed from V and 0 bases from J, the gap between germline ends came to 12 bases. Germline assignment: CDR1 KGHSH and CDR2 LQKENI. CDR3 DNA sequence: TGTGCCAGCTCACCTAACGGACGGAGCTCCTACAATGAGCAGTTCTTC. Its translation: CASSPNGRSSYNEQFF.

This clone appeared once. The chain carries TRBV30 and TRBJ1-1; maybe TRBD1 (6 bases). V was cut by 3 bases and J by 4 bases, with 18 bases left in between. The CDR3 is 15 residues long. Germline V CDR1 and CDR2: GTSNPN, SVGIG (reference sequence). The CDR3, as DNA: TGTGCCTGGAGCCTCTGGGGGGCGCGAGGCACTGAAGCTTTCTTT. It encodes CAWSLWGARGTEAFF.

On this clone itself: Different DNA sequences within this sample yield the same CDR3. The V and J genes are TRBV5-1 and TRBJ1-3; unclear D gene. The CDR3 has 13 residues. Germline V CDR1 and CDR2: SGHRS, YFSETQ. V lost 0 bases to trimming and J lost 0 bases, with 1 base between them. The CDR3 loop reads CASSLGSGNTIYF. The CDR3 DNA sequence: TGCGCCAGCAGCTTGGGCTCTGGAAACACCATATATTTT.

The table lists this clone with a count of one. The chain links TRBV27 to TRBJ2-7, with TRBD2 matching 11 bases. This CDR3 has 16 residues. V was pared by 0 bases and J by 7 bases, with 8 bases of the junction left unmatched. Per germline, CDR1 MNHEY and CDR2 SMNVEV (reference sequence). The chain's CDR3 is CASSLSRLAGKQEQYF. CDR3 nucleotide sequence: TGTGCCAGCAGTTTATCTAGACTAGCGGGAAAACAAGAGCAGTACTTC.

The gene calls are TRBV9 and TRBJ2-2; D gene ambiguous. Germline CDR1 reads SGDLS; CDR2 reads YYNGEE. V dropped 4 bases and J dropped 4 bases, with 11 bases sitting between them. The CDR3 is 14 amino acids. The CDR3 region is CASSSTPSTGELFF. CDR3 in DNA: TGTGCCAGCAGCTCAACCCCCAGCACCGGGGAGCTGTTTTTT. The variable domain in full, with the rest retrieved from reference TRBV9 and TRBJ2-2, is DSGVTQTPKHLITATGQRVTLRCSPRSGDLSVYWYQQSLDQGLQFLIQYYNGEERAKGNILERFSAQQFPDLHSELNLSSLELGDSALYFCASSSTPSTGELFFGEGSRLTVL.

This chain uses TRBV4-1 with TRBJ1-3, with TRBD1 matching 10 bases. The CDR3 is 16 residues long. Germline V gene data show CDR1 as MGHRA and CDR2 as YSYEKL. Germline trimming cut 4 bases from V and 2 bases from J; bases unmatched to any gene: 5. As DNA, the CDR3 is TGCGCCAGCAGCCGTGAGGACAGGGGGACTGGAAACACCATATATTTT. This translates into CASSREDRGTGNTIYF.

In this sample, this clone turned up once. The chain employs TRBV7-3 and TRBJ1-6, with 7 bases aligning to TRBD1. Germline CDR1 reads SGHTA; CDR2 reads FQGTGA. J gave up 5 bases and V 5 bases, and 9 bases lay outside the gene matches. This CDR3 has 16 residues. CDR3 sequence: CASSEQGTQNNSPLHF. The CDR3, as DNA: TGTGCCAGCAGCGAACAGGGGACGCAGAATAATTCACCCCTCCACTTT.

The chain couples TRBV30 to TRBJ1-6; D is unresolved. V was clipped by 4 bases and J by 5 bases, with 9 bases between them. There are 13 residues in the CDR3. Per germline, CDR1 GTSNPN and CDR2 SVGIG (reference sequence). The CDR3 region is CAWTGLNNSPLHF. DNA of the CDR3: TGTGCCTGGACCGGGTTGAATAATTCACCCCTCCACTTT. The entire variable domain, with the rest obtained from reference TRBV30 and TRBJ1-6, is as follows: SQTIHQWPATLVQPVGSPLSLECTVEGTSNPNLYWYRQAAGRGLQLLFYSVGIGQISSEVPQNLSASRPQDRQFILSSKKLLLSDSGFYLCAWTGLNNSPLHFGNGTRLTVT.